The present T cell receptor (beta chain) was sequenced within a study of cytomegalovirus exposure and HLA in healthy donors. Overall study findings and caveats: Follow-up analysis later connected one missense variant in DCLRE1C with trimming of TCR beta V- and J-genes.

The PCR employed 60 Vbeta primers together with 13 Jbeta primers. The repertoire was sequenced with immunoSEQ multiplex PCR; TCRdb's copy has only in-frame clones and lacks some. The sample has approximately 220,000 clones, about three quarters seen once. For this clone: As yet, its antigen is unknown. The sample contains more than one DNA sequence encoding this CDR3.

V shed 3 bases and J shed 8 bases, with 16 bases lying between them. The CDR3 is made up of 14 amino acids. In germline, CDR1 is MDHEN, CDR2 SYDVKM. This sequence was found in a man between 18 and 29 years old in good health and CMV-seronegative. This chain connects TRBV28 to TRBJ1-2; TRBD1 is a possible D gene (6 bases). The source material was PBMCs. CDR3 coding DNA: TGTGCCAGCAGTTTTGGAGCAGGGGTTTACGGCTACACCTTC. Residues: CASSFGAGVYGYTF.